This T cell receptor beta chain was identified in a study of CD8+ T cells in alopecia areata. General observations from the study: Elevated clonality characterized lesional scalp relative to normal scalp, particularly in alopecia totalis/universalis.

For this clone: The antigen is undetermined.

Both peripheral blood and punch biopsies of lesional scalp skin were obtained from patients who had alopecia areata. RNA extraction was followed by reverse transcription into cDNA, which acted as the sequencing template. Data came from immunoSEQ multiplex PCR; TCRdb stores just in-frame clones and leaves some out. This sample has roughly 60,000 clones, with 44% found just once. The sample comprised NKG2D-low CD8+ T cells sorted from blood. The clonotype originates from a human donor with alopecia areata.

The chain's CDR3 is CASSPRGSYNSPLHF. The CDR3 DNA is TGTGCCAGCAGCCCCAGGGGCTCCTATAATTCACCCCTCCACTTT. The chain carries TRBV13 and TRBJ1-6, with D possibly matching TRBD1 (6 bases). V gave up 5 bases and J gave up 0 bases, with 8 bases separating them. CDR3 length equals 15 residues. Germline CDR1 is PRHDT and CDR2 is FYEKMQ (reference sequence).